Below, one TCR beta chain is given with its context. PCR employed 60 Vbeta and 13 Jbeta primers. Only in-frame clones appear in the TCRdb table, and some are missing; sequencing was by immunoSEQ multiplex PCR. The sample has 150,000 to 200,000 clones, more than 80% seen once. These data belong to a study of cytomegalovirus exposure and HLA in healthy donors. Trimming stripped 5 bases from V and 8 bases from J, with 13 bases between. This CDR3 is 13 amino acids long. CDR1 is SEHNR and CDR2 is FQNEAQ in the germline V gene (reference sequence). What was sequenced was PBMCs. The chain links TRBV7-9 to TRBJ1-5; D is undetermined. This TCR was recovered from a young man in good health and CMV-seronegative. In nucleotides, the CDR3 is TGTGCCAGCAGCGTCGTCGAGCGAGAGCCCCAGCATTTT. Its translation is CASSVVEREPQHF. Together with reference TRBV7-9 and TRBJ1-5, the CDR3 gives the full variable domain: DTGVSQNPRHKITKRGQNVTFRCDPISEHNRLYWYRQTLGQGPEFLTYFQNEAQLEKSRLLSDRFSAERPKGSFSTLEIQRTEQGDSAMYLCASSVVEREPQHFGDGTRLSIL.